These 18 T cell receptor beta chains share one sample of origin, sequenced in a study of control samples from healthy donors and cancer patients. Profiled with immunoSEQ multiplex PCR; TCRdb holds only in-frame clones, not every one. The table includes about 34,000 clones, around 86% detected once. The sequenced sample consisted of PBMCs. The receptors shown here come from a woman aged 40 to 49 with lung cancer.

This clone was counted between two and nine times. The chain is built from TRBV28 and TRBJ1-1; no clear D. The germline V and J ends were trimmed by 6 bases and 0 bases, with 17 bases remaining between them. CDR1 MDHEN and CDR2 SYDVKM come from the germline V gene. This CDR3 spans 16 amino acids. This chain's CDR3 is CASSPANPLVNTEAFF. In nucleotides, the CDR3 is TGTGCCAGCAGCCCGGCCAACCCCCTAGTGAACACTGAAGCTTTCTTT.

This sequence joins TRBV28 and TRBJ1-5; D ambiguous. The ends were cut back, 6 bases at V and 0 bases at J, with 18 bases in the middle. CDR1 and CDR2 (germline): MDHEN, SYDVKM. The CDR3 has 17 amino acids. CDR3 coding DNA: TGTGCCAGCAGCCCTGAGGACTTCGCGGGTAGCAATCAGCCCCAGCATTTT. This translates into CASSPEDFAGSNQPQHF.

The chain has TRBV5-6 and TRBJ2-7; D possibly matches TRBD1 or TRBD2 (5 bases each). Germline values: CDR1 SGHDT, CDR2 YYEEEE. The CDR3 is 13 amino acids. V lost 4 bases and J lost 3, with 11 bases in between. In DNA form, the CDR3 reads TGTGCCAGCAGCCCGGGACGGGGCTACGAGCAGTACTTC. It yields the protein CASSPGRGYEQYF.

The CDR3 DNA reads as TGCGCCAGCAGCCGACGAGTTGACTGGGCTGGGGAAAAACTGTTTTTT. Its protein is CASSRRVDWAGEKLFF. The chain has TRBV5-1 and TRBJ1-4; D gene unclear. V was pared by 4 bases and J by 8 bases, with 21 bases between. Germline CDR1 is SGHRS and CDR2 is YFSETQ. The length of the CDR3 is 16 residues.

This chain joins TRBV3-1 (or the pseudogene TRBV3-2) and TRBJ2-4; D is unresolved. There are 16 residues in the CDR3. Germline V gene sequence: CDR1 LGHDT, CDR2 YNNKEL (reference sequence). Trimming took 1 base from V and 0 from J, leaving 10 bases between them. In DNA form, the CDR3 reads TGTGCCAGCAGCCAAGGACAACTCCTAGCCAAAAACATTCAGTACTTC. Residues: CASSQGQLLAKNIQYF.

Here the CDR3 reads CASSPPSGQIETQYF. CDR3 DNA sequence: TGTGCCAGCTCACCACCCTCGGGACAGATAGAGACCCAGTACTTC. The chain uses TRBV18 and TRBJ2-5; 7 nucleotides align to TRBD1. Germline V lookup: CDR1 KGHSH, CDR2 LQKENI. The V segment lost 0 bases and the J segment 4 bases; nucleotides outside the gene matches: 5. The CDR3 has 15 residues.

This chain uses TRBV28 with TRBJ1-4; 7 nucleotides align to TRBD1. Germline V gene data show CDR1 as MDHEN and CDR2 as SYDVKM. With V trimmed by 6 bases and J by 8 bases, 9 bases remained unmatched. There are 14 residues in the CDR3. CDR3 sequence: CASSTDRVGEKLFF. CDR3 in DNA: TGTGCCAGCAGCACCGACAGGGTGGGCGAAAAACTGTTTTTT. Variable domain in full (rest from reference TRBV28 and TRBJ1-4): DVKVTQSSRYLVKRTGEKVFLECVQDMDHENMFWYRQDPGLGLRLIYFSYDVKMKEKGDIPEGYSVSREKKERFSLILESASTNQTSMYLCASSTDRVGEKLFFGSGTQLSVL.

The chain has TRBV11-3 and TRBJ2-1; possible D gene TRBD2, 6 bases. Germline CDR1 and CDR2: SGHNT and YENEEA. V was pared by 5 bases and J by 5 bases, with 28 bases between. The CDR3 extends over 19 amino acids. The CDR3: CASSRDSARDWSPDNEQFF. In DNA, the CDR3 is TGTGCCAGCAGCCGGGACTCAGCACGGGACTGGTCACCGGACAATGAGCAGTTCTTC.

In DNA form, the CDR3 reads TGTGCCAGCAGCACCATGTGGCGGGGAGACACCGGGGAGCTGTTTTTT. It is translated as CASSTMWRGDTGELFF. The chain joins TRBV7-2 to TRBJ2-2, with TRBD2 as a possible D gene (6 bases). V was clipped by 5 bases and J by 3 bases, with 16 bases between them. Germline V gene data show CDR1 as SGHTA and CDR2 as FQGNSA. This CDR3 contains 16 residues.

V and J are TRBV24-1 and TRBJ2-6; tentative D call: TRBD2 (6 bases). The CDR3 loop spans 17 amino acids. Trimming removed 6 bases at V and 0 bases at J, with 14 bases between. In germline, CDR1 is KGHDR, CDR2 SFDVKD. CDR3 protein: CATSQGGRPSGANVLTF. The CDR3 bases are TGTGCCACCAGTCAGGGAGGTCGGCCCTCTGGGGCCAACGTCCTGACTTTC.

This chain connects TRBV5-1 to TRBJ2-5; tentatively, D is TRBD2 (6 bases). The germline V gene has CDR1 SGHRS and CDR2 YFSETQ. CDR3 length equals 13 residues. V was clipped by 0 bases and J by 6 bases, with 9 bases between them. The CDR3 region is CASSLAGEKTQYF. CDR3 bases: TGCGCCAGCAGCTTGGCGGGGGAAAAGACCCAGTACTTC.

The rearrangement joins TRBV30 to TRBJ1-1, with D tentatively TRBD1 (5 bases). The CDR3 sequence is 14 residues long. Germline CDR1 GTSNPN, CDR2 SVGIG (reference sequence). The V end was cut by 1 base, the J end by 2 bases, with 11 bases between. The CDR3 loop reads CAWSETGPNTEAFF. CDR3 DNA sequence: TGTGCCTGGAGTGAAACAGGACCTAACACTGAAGCTTTCTTT. Using reference TRBV30 and TRBJ1-1 for the parts outside the CDR3, the full variable domain is SQTIHQWPATLVQPVGSPLSLECTVEGTSNPNLYWYRQAAGRGLQLLFYSVGIGQISSEVPQNLSASRPQDRQFILSSKKLLLSDSGFYLCAWSETGPNTEAFFGQGTRLTVV.

The V gene is TRBV5-4, the J gene TRBJ2-5; 12 bases agree with TRBD2. Germline-derived CDR1 and CDR2 are SGHNT and YYREEE (reference sequence). This CDR3 contains 16 residues. Trimming at V came to 5 bases and at J to 2 bases, leaving 7 bases not matched to a gene. Here the CDR3 DNA reads TGTGCCAGCAGAGACCTACTAGCGGGGGGACAAGAGACCCAGTACTTC. Protein: CASRDLLAGGQETQYF.

J is TRBJ2-1 and V is TRBV9; the D is unclear. The V end lost 4 bases, the J end lost 9 bases, and 8 bases lay between the germline ends. From germline, CDR1 is SGDLS and CDR2 YYNGEE. The CDR3 spans 11 residues. DNA of the CDR3: TGTGCCAGCAGCTTAAGAGGTGAGCAGTTCTTC. The encoded protein is CASSLRGEQFF.

This chain connects TRBV4-1 to TRBJ2-5; D not resolved. CDR1 and CDR2 from the germline V gene are MGHRA and YSYEKL. CDR3 size: 13 residues. V lost 8 bases and J 2 bases, leaving 12 bases between the germline ends. The CDR3 protein is CASGRHGQETQYF. The CDR3 nucleotides are TGCGCCAGCGGACGACACGGGCAAGAGACCCAGTACTTC.

The chain recombines TRBV5-6 with TRBJ2-7, with 7 bases identical to TRBD2. The CDR3 runs 16 residues. Germline V lookup: CDR1 SGHDT, CDR2 YYEEEE. The trim removed 0 bases at V and 5 bases at J, leaving 11 bases unmatched. The CDR3 spells CASSLVGLVSSHEQYF. The CDR3 region has the DNA TGTGCCAGCAGCTTGGTAGGACTAGTGTCCTCTCACGAGCAGTACTTC.

The V and J genes are TRBV2 and TRBJ2-5; D remains ambiguous. Germline loops: CDR1 SNHLY, CDR2 FYNNEI. The CDR3 loop spans 14 amino acids. The germline V and J ends were trimmed by 6 bases and 5 bases, with 16 bases remaining between them. The CDR3 nucleotides are TGTGCCAGCAGGGTGGACCGCTCGCCGGAGACCCAGTACTTC. Translated, it gives CASRVDRSPETQYF.

CDR3 coding DNA: TGTGCCAGCAGTCCGATGACGCAGGGAGTTAGCACTGAAGCTTTCTTT. It codes for CASSPMTQGVSTEAFF. The rearrangement uses TRBV27 and TRBJ1-1, with D possibly TRBD1 on 5 matching bases. The CDR3 extends over 16 amino acids. Trimming stripped 5 bases from V and 4 bases from J, with 20 bases between. The germline CDR1 and CDR2 sequences are MNHEY and SMNVEV (reference sequence).